The sequence of this T cell receptor (beta chain) was determined in a study of blood T cells in healthy people across ages. Study findings and constraints: Getting older went along with TCR beta diversity per million T cells dropping roughly linearly. When set beside aged donors, long-lived donors presented more naive CD4+ cells and higher diversity.

Primers used in a second PCR of roughly 7 to 11 cycles were a sample-barcoded 5' primer and a J-beta primer mix. Tags on each cDNA molecule came from a template-switch adaptor with 12 random nucleotides. TCRdb processed the 5' RACE reads anew with MiXCR; each CDR3 protein has one entry. The sample has about 1 million distinct CDR3 sequences; less than 50% are singletons. This clonotype has a handful of counts. Antigen unknown. Germline V lookup: CDR1 MNHEY, CDR2 SMNVEV (reference sequence). This CDR3 has 18 amino acids. The ends lost 3 bases at V and 2 bases at J; junction bases unmatched: 9. Per sample, no less than 5 micrograms of total RNA were extracted.

Specimen: blood. The V gene is TRBV27, the J gene TRBJ2-3, with TRBD2 matching 12 bases. This sequence originates from a woman in her sixties or seventies in good health. CDR3 protein: CASSFLAGGDLHTDTQYF. In nucleotides, the CDR3 is TGTGCCAGCAGTTTCCTAGCGGGAGGGGACCTCCACACAGATACGCAGTATTTT.